This T cell receptor (beta chain) was identified during a study of blood T cell repertoires in COVID-19. The wider study: Researchers got acute and convalescent COVID-19 samples from the United States, Italy and Spain. Sources were T cells, B-cell-depleted T cells, or PBMCs; the material itself was cDNA or gDNA.

Per the original data handling: Estimates of nucleated cell counts were drawn from the amplification of reference gene primers. TCRdb's copy holds only in-frame clones and misses some; the assay was immunoSEQ multiplex PCR. V and J calls plus clone size are reproduced from that table; the DNA served to infer D and trimming. The data show a few hundred thousand clones, with roughly 90% seen just once and approximately 3% held by the top ten. The CDR3 is made up of 16 amino acids. The V gene is TRBV21-1, the J gene TRBJ1-5; the D call TRBD1 from the table was never checked on the DNA. TRBV21-1 is marked as a pseudogene. This TCR derives from a woman aged 25 to 45 with active or convalescent COVID-19. Sequences were obtained from peripheral blood. The CDR3 nucleotides are TGTGCCAGCAGCAATTCTGTCAGGGGTTTCGATCAGCCCCAGCATTTT. Translation: CASSNSVRGFDQPQHF.